This TCR beta chain is from a study of T cell repertoires in cytomegalovirus infection. Overall study context: Recently identified HLA-C-restricted CMV epitopes were among the peptides used. Public signatures in TCR beta pointed to CMV infection and matching HLA type. Study observations and caveats: Dominating the ex vivo response were TCR beta clonotypes that were CMV-specific and HLA-C-restricted.

Trimming took 0 bases from V and 2 from J, leaving 11 bases between them. This CDR3 has 16 residues. Germline V gene data show CDR1 as MNHEY and CDR2 as SMNVEV (reference sequence). Remarks on this clonotype: Antigen: not known.

TCRdb independently ran MiXCR on the reads; one entry per CDR3 protein. Of approximately 120,000 distinct CDR3 sequences detected, roughly a third appear once; the ten largest clones hold roughly 53%. This clonotype was obtained from a human donor in good health (CMV status not recorded). Some clones in this sample may be carry-over from other donors' samples. This material consisted of CD8+ T cells from cultured PBMCs, taken from culture after CMV antigen stimulation. This chain joins TRBV27 and TRBJ1-3; D is undetermined. CDR3 protein: CASSLSGAGAGNTIYF. DNA for the CDR3: TGTGCCAGCAGTTTATCGGGTGCAGGAGCTGGAAACACCATATATTTT.